These 17 T cell receptor beta chains share one sample of origin, sequenced in a study of regulatory T cells in long-lasting Graves disease. With iRepertoire HTBI primers and Arm-PCR of CDR3 regions, TCR beta libraries were built. Using its own MiXCR run on the multiplex PCR reads, TCRdb lists one record per CDR3 protein. The table records over 450,000 distinct CDR3 sequences, around 11% of them present only once. Specified time point: newly diagnosed GD, antithyroid drugs for less than 3 months. Generation of the TCR library employed RNA extracted from PBMCs. This sample also appeared in a second study, on T cells in Graves' hyperthyroidism and ophthalmopathy.

The specimen was peripheral blood mononuclear cells (PBMCs), collected at new diagnosis, from a patient treated with antithyroid drugs. The source is a woman younger than 45 with Graves disease.

Many counts were recorded for this clonotype. The rearrangement uses TRBV9 and TRBJ2-3; 8 bases fit TRBD1. V shed 7 bases, J shed 3 bases, and the junction held 10 bases outside the gene matches. Per germline, CDR1 SGDLS and CDR2 YYNGEE. The CDR3 consists of 15 residues. DNA for the CDR3: TGTGCCAGCGCACGGACAGGGCTAGGGACAGATACGCAGTATTTT. It translates to CASARTGLGTDTQYF.

V gene TRBV6-2 or TRBV6-3 combines with J gene TRBJ1-5; 8 nucleotides match TRBD1. V lost 5 bases to trimming and J lost 6 bases; unmatched junction nucleotides: 12. CDR1 and CDR2 (germline): MNHEY, SVGEGT. The CDR3 contains 16 residues. The CDR3 is CASSEATGQGSQPQHF. The DNA for the CDR3 is TGTGCCAGCAGTGAAGCAACAGGACAGGGAAGTCAGCCCCAGCATTTT.

This clonotype has a handful of counts. This may be a read error: a much more frequent sequence differs by one nucleotide. The chain uses TRBV11-2 and TRBJ1-6; D not certain. CDR1 and CDR2 from the germline V gene are SGHAT and FQNNGV. V dropped 3 bases and J dropped 12 bases, with 12 bases sitting between them. The CDR3 consists of 13 residues. CDR3 loop: CASSLMSGLPLHF. CDR3 coding DNA: TGTGCCAGCAGCTTGATGAGTGGGTTACCCCTCCACTTT.

In its sample, this clonotype was seen a few times. The V and J genes are TRBV20-1 and TRBJ2-1; 8 nucleotides agree with TRBD1. Unmatched junction bases numbered 10, after V lost 8 bases and J lost 10 bases. The CDR3 covers 12 residues. In germline, CDR1 is DFQATT, CDR2 SNEGSKA (reference sequence). CDR3 bases: TGCAGTCCAATGGACAGGGTTGGGGAGCAGTTCTTC. Its translation: CSPMDRVGEQFF.

At least ten counts were recorded for this clonotype. The V gene is TRBV10-2, the J gene TRBJ2-1; D may be TRBD2 (5 bases). Germline CDR1 WSHSY, CDR2 SAAADI. Trimming took off 3 bases at V and 2 bases at J, with 14 bases between the two ends. The CDR3 is 16 amino acids. DNA for the CDR3: TGCGCCAGCAGTGAAGGCTCGCGGGTGACCTACAATGAGCAGTTCTTC. Protein sequence: CASSEGSRVTYNEQFF.

Note on this clonotype: A read error may explain this, as a much larger clone is one base away. The rearrangement uses TRBV7-8 and TRBJ1-3; no clear D gene. The germline V gene has CDR1 SGHVS and CDR2 FQNEAQ. The CDR3 is made up of 18 amino acids. Written as DNA, the CDR3 is TGTGTCAGCAGCCCTCGGGATCCTTCATGGAACTCTGGAAACACCATATATTTT. This sequence encodes CVSSPRDPSWNSGNTIYF.

This clonotype has ten or more counts. J is TRBJ2-1 and V is TRBV11-2; D is unclear. CDR3 length: 15 amino acids. Germline CDR1 and CDR2: SGHAT and FQNNGV. V lost 0 bases to trimming and J lost 7 bases, with 13 bases between them. The CDR3 DNA reads as TGTGCCAGCAGCTTAGATCCGGCGTCCGTTAATGAGCAGTTCTTC. Protein product: CASSLDPASVNEQFF.

The table lists this clonotype with a count of one. V and J are TRBV20-1 and TRBJ2-2, with a tentative D call TRBD2 (6 bases). The CDR3 has 16 residues. V lost 3 bases and J 5 bases, leaving 19 bases between the germline ends. The germline CDR1 and CDR2 sequences are DFQATT and SNEGSKA (reference sequence). CDR3 sequence reads: CSARDYREWGTGELFF. For the CDR3, the DNA is TGCAGTGCTAGGGACTACCGAGAATGGGGAACCGGGGAGCTGTTTTTT.

The sample holds many counts of this clonotype. The chain is built from TRBV4-3 and TRBJ2-1; D ambiguous. This CDR3 has 14 amino acids. V was clipped by 4 bases and J by 7 bases, with 14 bases between them. From germline, CDR1 is LGHNA and CDR2 YSLEER. This CDR3 reads CASSPTGPSNEQFF. The CDR3 nucleotides are TGCGCCAGCAGCCCCACGGGCCCGAGTAATGAGCAGTTCTTC.

This clonotype showed up just a few times. The rearrangement uses TRBV7-9 and TRBJ2-1, with 16 bases lining up with TRBD2. After removal of 5 bases from V and 8 bases from J, the junction contained 6 bases not matched to a gene. The V gene's germline CDR1 is SEHNR and CDR2 FQNEAQ (reference sequence). The CDR3 covers 16 residues. CDR3 sequence: CASSHGTSGRDYEQFF. In DNA, the CDR3 is TGTGCCAGCAGCCACGGGACTAGCGGGAGGGACTATGAGCAGTTCTTC.

The chain carries TRBV6-1 and TRBJ2-6; either TRBD1 or TRBD2 may fit D (5 bases each). The CDR3 extends over 18 amino acids. The germline V gene has CDR1 MNHNS and CDR2 SASEGT. The germline V and J ends were trimmed by 5 bases and 0 bases, with 17 bases remaining between them. As DNA, the CDR3 is TGTGCCAGCAGTCGATGGGACGGAGGCCTCTCTGGGGCCAACGTCCTGACTTTC. Its protein is CASSRWDGGLSGANVLTF.

This clonotype showed up many times. This rearrangement joins TRBV30 to TRBJ1-2; possibly TRBD1 for D (5 bases). From germline, CDR1 is GTSNPN and CDR2 SVGIG (reference sequence). The CDR3 length is 13 residues. Between the trimmed V and J ends, which lost 3 bases and 8 bases, there was a span of 16 bases. CDR3 sequence reads: CAWSRGQPWGYTF. In DNA form, the CDR3 reads TGTGCCTGGAGCCGCGGACAACCTTGGGGCTACACCTTC.

At least ten counts were recorded for this clonotype. In nucleotides, the CDR3 is TGTGCCAGCAGCCATTCTACGGGTAGGGAGCAGTACTTC. Its translation: CASSHSTGREQYF. The chain joins TRBV7-9 to TRBJ2-7; no definite D call. V lost 5 bases to trimming and J lost 7 bases, with 15 bases between them. Germline V gene sequence: CDR1 SEHNR, CDR2 FQNEAQ (reference sequence). The CDR3 extends over 13 amino acids.

This clonotype has just a few counts. The chain carries TRBV20-1 and TRBJ2-2; a weak D match, TRBD1 (6 bases). Trimming removed 5 bases from V and 0 bases from J, with 10 bases in between. The CDR3 has 14 residues. CDR1 and CDR2 (germline): DFQATT, SNEGSKA (reference sequence). This chain's CDR3 is CSAAGTSNTGELFF. DNA for the CDR3: TGCAGTGCTGCCGGGACATCGAACACCGGGGAGCTGTTTTTT.

This clonotype was detected ten times or more. The chain uses TRBV4-3 and TRBJ2-5; D is perhaps TRBD1 (6 bases). Germline V gene sequence: CDR1 LGHNA, CDR2 YSLEER. Trimming removed 4 bases at V and 8 bases at J, with 14 bases between. CDR3 length: 13 residues. The CDR3: CASSPDRGATQYF. The CDR3 bases are TGCGCCAGCAGCCCGGACAGAGGAGCAACCCAGTACTTC.

This clonotype was seen ten or more times. The chain carries TRBV12-3 or TRBV12-4 and TRBJ2-2; 9 nucleotides line up with TRBD1. The V segment lost 4 bases and the J segment 3 bases; nucleotides outside the gene matches: 3. This CDR3 spans 15 amino acids. CDR3 protein: CASSSTGGDTGELFF. In DNA, the CDR3 is TGTGCCAGCAGTTCAACAGGGGGCGACACCGGGGAGCTGTTTTTT.

The J gene is TRBJ2-1, the V gene TRBV15, with 7 bases lining up with TRBD2. The CDR3 contains 16 residues. The V gene's germline CDR1 is LNHNV and CDR2 YYDKDF (reference sequence). V lost 0 bases to trimming and J lost 3 bases; unmatched junction nucleotides: 5. Here the CDR3 DNA reads TGTGCCACCAGCAGAGATCGTCGGGGGGACTACAATGAGCAGTTCTTC. Translating it yields CATSRDRRGDYNEQFF.